This paragraph reports one T cell receptor beta chain. The target of this receptor is not known. Base quality data are lacking; no much larger clone is found one base away. Each collaborating institution followed its own protocols to collect whole blood in K2EDTA tubes. For TCRbeta analysis, collaborator samples were shipped as frozen whole blood, as isolated PBMCs, or as DNA extracted from either sample type. The sample originates from a study of blood T cell repertoires in COVID-19 (dated by TCRdb to 2018 to 2020). About the investigation overall: Collaborator samples came from the United States, Italy and Spain and covered acute and convalescent phases of COVID-19. The samples were drawn from the first 160 participants of the ongoing ImmuneRACE study and from about 1,200 subjects provided by 6 global collaborators. Deeply sampled blood TCRbeta repertoires from subjects exposed to, actively infected with, or recovered from COVID-19 were included in the dataset. Sample metadata almost always included a de-identified subject ID, COVID-19 status, age in years and sex. HLA class I and class II types, where available, came from metadata supplied by the sample provider rather than from assay-based typing. The repertoires were released in a freely available public database meant as a resource for research on the immune response to SARS-CoV-2. The material from the prospective study consisted of cDNA or gDNA derived from T cells, B-cell-depleted T cells, or PBMCs. Results and caveats for the whole study, not just this receptor: The amount of clinical and demographic metadata varied by source and participant and was provided uncurated.

The immunoSEQ Assay, a bias-controlled multiplex PCR, was used to amplify TCRbeta CDR3 regions from genomic DNA. The paper's data handling went like this. Within the assay, amplification of reference gene primers was used to estimate how many nucleated cells each sample contained. Sequence reads were collapsed and filtered to measure the absolute abundance of every unique TCRbeta CDR3 rearrangement. For each sample, productive Simpson clonality was calculated as the square root of Simpson's diversity index across productive rearrangements. TCRdb re-hosts the immuneACCESS table, in-frame sequences only. Its copies lack some clones; in the studies checked, an unresolved V gene accounts for under half of them, and the cause for the rest is not known. V and J calls and clone size are those listed in that table; D and trimming were worked out from the DNA. This sample is represented by around 95,000 clones; roughly 84% of them were singletons. Roughly 12% of the sample is in the top ten clones.

V drops 6 bases and J drops 1 base, leaving 9 bases in between. CDR1 and CDR2 are drawn from the germline V gene: LGHNA, YSLEER. The CDR3 spans 14 residues, from the cysteine through the phenylalanine. The CDR3 DNA has 42 bases and is translated from base 1. The specimen was peripheral blood. The sequence links TRBV4-3 to TRBJ2-2, with a tentative D gene TRBD1 over 5 matching bases. The sequence was collected from a human donor in a cohort sampled during active COVID-19. The base sequence is TGCGCCAGCAGGAAACAGGAGAACACCGGGGAGCTGTTTTTT. Translated, this gives CASRKQENTGELFF.